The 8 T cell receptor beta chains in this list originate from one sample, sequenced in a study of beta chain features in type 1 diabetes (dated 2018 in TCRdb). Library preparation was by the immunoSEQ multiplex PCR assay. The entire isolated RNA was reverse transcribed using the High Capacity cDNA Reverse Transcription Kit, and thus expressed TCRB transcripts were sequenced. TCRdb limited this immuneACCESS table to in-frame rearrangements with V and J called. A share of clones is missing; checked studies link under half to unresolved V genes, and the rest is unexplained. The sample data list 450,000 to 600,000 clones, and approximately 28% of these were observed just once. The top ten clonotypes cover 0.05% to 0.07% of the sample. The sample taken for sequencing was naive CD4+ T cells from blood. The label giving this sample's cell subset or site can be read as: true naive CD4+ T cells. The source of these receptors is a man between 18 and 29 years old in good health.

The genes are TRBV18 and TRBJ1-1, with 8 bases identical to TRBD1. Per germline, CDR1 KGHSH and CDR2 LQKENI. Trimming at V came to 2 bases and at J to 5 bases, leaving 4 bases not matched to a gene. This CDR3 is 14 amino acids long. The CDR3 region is CASSPRQGWTEAFF. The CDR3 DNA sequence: TGTGCCAGCTCACCAAGACAGGGGTGGACTGAAGCTTTCTTT.

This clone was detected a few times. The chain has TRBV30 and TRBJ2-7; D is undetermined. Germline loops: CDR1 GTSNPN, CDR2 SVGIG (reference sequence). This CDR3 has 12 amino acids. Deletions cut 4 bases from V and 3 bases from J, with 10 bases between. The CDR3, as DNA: TGTGCCTGGACCAGGACCAGCTACGAGCAGTACTTC. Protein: CAWTRTSYEQYF.

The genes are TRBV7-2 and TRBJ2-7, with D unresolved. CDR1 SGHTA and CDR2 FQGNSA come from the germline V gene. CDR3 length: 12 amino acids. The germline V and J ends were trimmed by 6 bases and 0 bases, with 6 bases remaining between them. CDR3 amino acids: CASSPASYEQYF. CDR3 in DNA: TGTGCCAGCAGTCCCGCCTCCTACGAGCAGTACTTC.

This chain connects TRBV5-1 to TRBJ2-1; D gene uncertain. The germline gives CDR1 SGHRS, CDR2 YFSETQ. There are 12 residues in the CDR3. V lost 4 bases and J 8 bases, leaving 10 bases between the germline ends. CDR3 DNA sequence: TGCGCCAGCAGCCCAACTACCCATGAGCAGTTCTTC. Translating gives CASSPTTHEQFF.

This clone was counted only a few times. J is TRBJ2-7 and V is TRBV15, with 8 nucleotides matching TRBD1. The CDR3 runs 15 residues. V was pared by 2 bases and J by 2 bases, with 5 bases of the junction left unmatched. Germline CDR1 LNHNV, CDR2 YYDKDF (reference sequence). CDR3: CATSRPGQGPYEQYF. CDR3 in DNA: TGTGCCACCAGCAGACCTGGACAGGGCCCCTACGAGCAGTACTTC.

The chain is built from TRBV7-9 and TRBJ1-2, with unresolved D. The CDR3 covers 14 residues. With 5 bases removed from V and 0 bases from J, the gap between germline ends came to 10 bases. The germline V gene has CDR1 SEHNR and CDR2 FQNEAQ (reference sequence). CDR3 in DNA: TGTGCCAGCAGCCGCCGGGAGGCTAACTATGGCTACACCTTC. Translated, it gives CASSRREANYGYTF. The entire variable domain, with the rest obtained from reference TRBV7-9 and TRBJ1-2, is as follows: DTGVSQNPRHKITKRGQNVTFRCDPISEHNRLYWYRQTLGQGPEFLTYFQNEAQLEKSRLLSDRFSAERPKGSFSTLEIQRTEQGDSAMYLCASSRREANYGYTFGSGTRLTVV.

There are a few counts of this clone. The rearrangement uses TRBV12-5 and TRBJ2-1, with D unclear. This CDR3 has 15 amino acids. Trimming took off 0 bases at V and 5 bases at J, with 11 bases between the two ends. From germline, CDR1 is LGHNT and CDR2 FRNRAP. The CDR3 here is CASGLVLGRNNEQFF. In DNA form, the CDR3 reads TGTGCTAGTGGTTTGGTACTGGGTAGAAACAATGAGCAGTTCTTC.

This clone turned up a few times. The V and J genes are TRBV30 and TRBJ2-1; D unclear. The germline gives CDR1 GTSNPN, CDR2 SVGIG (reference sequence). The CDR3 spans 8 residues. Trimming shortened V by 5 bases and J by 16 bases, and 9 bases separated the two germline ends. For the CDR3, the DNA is TGTGCCTGGGCTGCAAAATTCTTC. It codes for CAWAAKFF.